The 30 T cell receptor beta chains below were found in one sample sequenced in a study of a mutant IDH1 vaccine in newly diagnosed glioma. Time point reported: week 11, during vaccination. Every vaccination contained 300 ug of the mutant IDH1 20-mer peptide and was paired with topical imiquimod. TCRdb's table, derived via immunoSEQ multiplex PCR, lists solely in-frame clones and lacks some. This table holds tens of thousands of clones, around 85% found once. These receptors lack a known antigen. Here the sequenced sample was PBMCs, taken from a glioma patient whose treatment included an IDH1 peptide vaccine. Receptor source: a woman aged 50 to 65 with glioma.

A single count supports this clone. The chain recombines TRBV7-2 with TRBJ1-4, with TRBD1 matching over 8 bases. CDR1 is SGHTA and CDR2 is FQGNSA in the germline V gene. Germline trimming cut 5 bases from V and 7 bases from J; bases unmatched to any gene: 12. CDR3 size: 16 residues. The CDR3 sequence is CASSPQPSGGSEKLFF. The DNA for the CDR3 is TGTGCCAGCAGCCCCCAGCCCTCAGGGGGCAGTGAAAAACTGTTTTTT.

The chain has TRBV7-2 and TRBJ1-6; D unresolved. From germline, CDR1 is SGHTA and CDR2 FQGNSA. The CDR3 length is 15 residues. Trimming pared 5 bases from V and 4 bases from J, leaving 12 bases between. CDR3 DNA: TGTGCCAGCAGCCCCCAGGCAGCTTATAATTCACCCCTCCACTTT. Translating gives CASSPQAAYNSPLHF.

The V and J genes are TRBV6-6 and TRBJ1-1; TRBD1 is a possible D gene (5 bases). This CDR3 region has 14 residues. Germline values: CDR1 MNHNY, CDR2 SVGAGI (reference sequence). Deletions cut 5 bases from V and 1 base from J, with 11 bases between. The CDR3 is CASSRQPSNTEAFF. In DNA, the CDR3 is TGTGCCAGCAGTCGACAGCCTTCGAACACTGAAGCTTTCTTT.

Only one count was recorded for this clone. V is TRBV19 and J is TRBJ2-2; D is possibly TRBD1 or TRBD2 (5 bases each). CDR3 length: 16 residues. Germline CDR1 is LNHDA and CDR2 is SQIVND (reference sequence). V was pared by 7 bases and J by 1 base, with 16 bases between. CDR3 DNA: TGTGCCAGTACCAGAGAGGGTGGGGGGAACACCGGGGAGCTGTTTTTT. Translation gives CASTREGGGNTGELFF.

V gene TRBV13 combines with J gene TRBJ2-7; D is perhaps TRBD1 (5 bases). From germline, CDR1 is PRHDT and CDR2 FYEKMQ (reference sequence). V was cut by 5 bases and J by 3 bases, with 11 bases left in between. The CDR3 spans 13 residues. CDR3 protein: CASSPGLFYEQYF. The CDR3 DNA sequence: TGTGCCAGCAGCCCAGGGCTCTTCTACGAGCAGTACTTC.

Here the CDR3 DNA reads TGTGCCAGCAGCTTGGACAGCTCCTACAATGAGCAGTTCTTC. Its translation: CASSLDSSYNEQFF. The chain couples TRBV9 to TRBJ2-1; a weak D match, TRBD1 (6 bases). The CDR3 loop spans 14 amino acids. V gave up 4 bases and J gave up 0 bases, with 8 bases separating them. Germline V gene sequence: CDR1 SGDLS, CDR2 YYNGEE.

The CDR3 region is CASSFSVQGQPQHF. CDR3 sequence (DNA): TGTGCCAGCAGTTTCTCGGTTCAGGGGCAGCCCCAGCATTTT. The chain uses TRBV27 and TRBJ1-5, with D possibly TRBD1 on 6 matching bases. V lost 3 bases and J 7 bases, leaving 13 bases between the germline ends. Germline CDR1 reads MNHEY; CDR2 reads SMNVEV (reference sequence). There are 14 residues in the CDR3.

The V and J genes are TRBV25-1 and TRBJ1-4, with a possible D match to TRBD1 (6 bases). V lost 2 bases, J lost 8 bases, and 12 bases lay in between. The CDR3 consists of 14 residues. Germline V gene data show CDR1 as MGHDK and CDR2 as SYGVNS. The CDR3 is CASSETGMREKLFF. The DNA for the CDR3 is TGTGCCAGCAGTGAAACAGGGATGAGAGAAAAACTGTTTTTT.

The J gene is TRBJ2-7, the V gene TRBV6-1; TRBD2 is a possible D gene (6 bases). The CDR3 sequence is 12 residues long. V was clipped by 8 bases and J by 4 bases, with 12 bases between them. Germline values: CDR1 MNHNS, CDR2 SASEGT. CDR3 loop: CASRDWGYEQYF. Here the CDR3 DNA reads TGTGCCAGCCGGGACTGGGGTTACGAGCAGTACTTC.

This chain links TRBV19 with TRBJ2-7; perhaps D is TRBD1 or TRBD2 (5 bases each). With 5 bases removed from V and 0 bases from J, the gap between germline ends came to 14 bases. Germline-derived CDR1 and CDR2 are LNHDA and SQIVND (reference sequence). This CDR3 is built from 15 residues. CDR3 nucleotide sequence: TGTGCCAGTAGTCCCTCAACCGGGGCCTCCTACGAGCAGTACTTC. It yields the protein CASSPSTGASYEQYF.

The rearrangement uses TRBV18 and TRBJ1-1; 11 bases match TRBD1. The CDR3 loop spans 16 amino acids. The ends lost 5 bases at V and 0 bases at J; junction bases unmatched: 5. The germline V gene encodes CDR1 KGHSH and CDR2 LQKENI. CDR3 sequence (DNA): TGTGCCAGCTCAGCCGGGACAGGGGGAATGAACACTGAAGCTTTCTTT. Its translation: CASSAGTGGMNTEAFF. Looking up the rest from reference TRBV18 and TRBJ1-1 gives the full variable domain: NAGVMQNPRHLVRRRGQEARLRCSPMKGHSHVYWYRQLPEEGLKFMVYLQKENIIDESGMPKERFSAEFPKEGPSILRIQQVVRGDSAAYFCASSAGTGGMNTEAFFGQGTRLTVV.

This chain joins TRBV4-3 and TRBJ2-3; 7 bases are a match to TRBD1. The CDR3 is 14 residues long. The V and J ends lost 6 bases and 3 bases, in that order; junction bases with no gene match: 6. Germline V lookup: CDR1 LGHNA, CDR2 YSLEER. The CDR3 sequence: CASSDRVGTDTQYF. In DNA, the CDR3 is TGCGCCAGCAGTGACAGGGTGGGAACAGATACGCAGTATTTT.

The chain uses TRBV2 and TRBJ1-5, with D possibly being TRBD1 (5 bases). The CDR3 runs to 15 residues. V lost 5 bases to trimming and J lost 6 bases, with 17 bases between them. The V gene's germline CDR1 is SNHLY and CDR2 FYNNEI. The CDR3, as DNA: TGTGCCAGCAGTAAGGGGCATCGGAACACTCAGCCCCAGCATTTT. Translation: CASSKGHRNTQPQHF.

This clone turned up a few times. The rearrangement uses TRBV4-2 and TRBJ2-2; 10 bases agree with TRBD2. The CDR3 totals 17 residues. V was clipped by 4 bases and J by 5 bases; unmatched bases: 10. Germline values: CDR1 LGHNA, CDR2 YNFKEQ. The CDR3 DNA reads TGTGCCAGCAGCCTAAAACCCCTAGCGGGGGAGACCGGGGAGCTGTTTTTT. This encodes CASSLKPLAGETGELFF.

The chain couples TRBV27 to TRBJ1-2; D perhaps matches TRBD1 (5 bases). The CDR3 totals 13 residues. Germline V gives CDR1 MNHEY, CDR2 SMNVEV (reference sequence). V dropped 9 bases and J dropped 7 bases, with 18 bases sitting between them. CDR3 residues: CASRTEGAFGYTF. CDR3 nucleotide sequence: TGTGCCAGTAGGACGGAAGGGGCATTTGGCTACACCTTC.

The V call is TRBV6-6, the J call TRBJ2-2; unclear D gene. Germline V gene sequence: CDR1 MNHNY, CDR2 SVGAGI (reference sequence). V was shortened by 3 bases and J by 6 bases, with 14 bases between the two germline ends. The CDR3 loop spans 15 amino acids. CDR3 coding DNA: TGTGCCAGCAGTTATCTCGGGTTTCCGGCCGGGGAGCTGTTTTTT. The encoded protein is CASSYLGFPAGELFF.

As to this clone: An end of the junction differs from the germline gene, which may be a read error. J is TRBJ1-1 and V is TRBV7-9, with a weak D call TRBD1 (6 bases). The CDR3 runs to 9 residues. Germline CDR1 and CDR2: SEHNR and FQNEAQ (reference sequence). CDR3 nucleotides: TGTGCTGGGGGGGCGCGGGGCCCCTTT. The encoded protein is CAGGARGPF.

The chain links TRBV5-1 to TRBJ1-4; D ambiguous. Germline V gene sequence: CDR1 SGHRS, CDR2 YFSETQ. The CDR3 sequence is 14 residues long. The V and J ends lost 0 bases and 0 bases respectively, with 3 bases between them. The chain's CDR3 is CASSLDTTNEKLFF. The DNA for the CDR3 is TGCGCCAGCAGCTTGGACACAACTAATGAAAAACTGTTTTTT.

The rearrangement joins TRBV7-8 to TRBJ2-1, with D unresolved. Trimming removed 0 bases from V and 4 bases from J, with 10 bases in between. This CDR3 has 15 amino acids. Germline V gives CDR1 SGHVS, CDR2 FQNEAQ. The CDR3 region has the DNA TGTGCCAGCAGCTTAGCGACGGGCCTATACAATGAGCAGTTCTTC. Translating gives CASSLATGLYNEQFF.

The chain couples TRBV5-1 to TRBJ1-4; 10 bases map to TRBD1. V lost 4 bases and J lost 7; bases outside the gene matches: 7. CDR1 SGHRS and CDR2 YFSETQ come from the germline V gene. CDR3 size: 15 residues. Here the CDR3 reads CASSTTGGRSEKLFF. The CDR3 DNA follows: TGCGCCAGCAGCACGACAGGGGGCAGGAGTGAAAAACTGTTTTTT.

This sequence joins TRBV5-1 and TRBJ2-3, with 7 bases that match TRBD2. Germline CDR1 and CDR2: SGHRS and YFSETQ. This CDR3 is 17 amino acids long. Trimming at V came to 4 bases and at J to 0 bases, leaving 11 bases not matched to a gene. The CDR3, as DNA: TGCGCCAGCAGCCCCGGTCTGGCGGGGGAAAGCACAGATACGCAGTATTTT. Translation: CASSPGLAGESTDTQYF. Looking up the rest from reference TRBV5-1 and TRBJ2-3 gives the full variable domain: KAGVTQTPRYLIKTRGQQVTLSCSPISGHRSVSWYQQTPGQGLQFLFEYFSETQRNKGNFPGRFSGRQFSNSRSEMNVSTLELGDSALYLCASSPGLAGESTDTQYFGPGTRLTVL.

J is TRBJ1-2 and V is TRBV30, with D possibly matching TRBD1 (5 bases). V lost 2 bases, J lost 8 bases, and 12 bases lay in between. Germline V gene lookup returns CDR1 GTSNPN and CDR2 SVGIG (reference sequence). This CDR3 has 12 residues. CDR3 sequence reads: CAWSKRDSGYTF. As DNA, the CDR3 is TGTGCCTGGAGTAAACGGGACTCGGGCTACACCTTC.

J is TRBJ2-5 and V is TRBV5-1; a weak D match, TRBD1 (6 bases). There are 14 residues in the CDR3. Germline V gene data show CDR1 as SGHRS and CDR2 as YFSETQ. V gave up 6 bases and J gave up 5 bases, with 17 bases separating them. The CDR3 is CASTPNRVMETQYF. CDR3 DNA sequence: TGCGCCAGCACCCCGAACAGGGTCATGGAGACCCAGTACTTC. The entire variable domain, with the rest obtained from reference TRBV5-1 and TRBJ2-5, is as follows: KAGVTQTPRYLIKTRGQQVTLSCSPISGHRSVSWYQQTPGQGLQFLFEYFSETQRNKGNFPGRFSGRQFSNSRSEMNVSTLELGDSALYLCASTPNRVMETQYFGPGTRLLVL.

The chain joins TRBV10-3 to TRBJ2-7; a possible D gene is TRBD1 (5 bases). Germline CDR1 and CDR2: ENHRY and SYGVKD. This CDR3 is built from 14 residues. Trimming stripped 11 bases from V and 3 bases from J, with 20 bases between. The CDR3 here is CAVMRQKSDYEQYF. The CDR3 bases are TGTGCCGTCATGCGACAGAAATCTGACTACGAGCAGTACTTC.

In its sample, this clone was seen a few times. The chain has TRBV5-4 and TRBJ1-2; 8 bases align to TRBD1. Germline lookup yields CDR1 SGHNT and CDR2 YYREEE (reference sequence). The CDR3 sequence is 14 residues long. J gave up 7 bases and V 4 bases, and 9 bases lay outside the gene matches. Here the CDR3 DNA reads TGTGCCAGCAGCCCAAAGGGCAGGGGGCCTGGCTACACCTTC. Protein: CASSPKGRGPGYTF.

The chain recombines TRBV5-4 with TRBJ2-2; 11 nucleotides match TRBD1. CDR1 and CDR2 (germline): SGHNT, YYREEE (reference sequence). V lost 5 bases, J lost 5 bases, and 5 bases stayed unmatched. The CDR3 totals 15 residues. The CDR3 is CASSGRDRGTGELFF. The CDR3 DNA reads as TGTGCCAGCAGTGGCCGGGACAGGGGGACCGGGGAGCTGTTTTTT. The full variable domain, rest sourced from reference TRBV5-4 and TRBJ2-2, is ETGVTQSPTHLIKTRGQQVTLRCSSQSGHNTVSWYQQALGQGPQFIFQYYREEENGRGNFPPRFSGLQFPNYSSELNVNALELDDSALYLCASSGRDRGTGELFFGEGSRLTVL.

DNA of the CDR3: TGTGCCAGTAGTATAGACGGCGACAGTTATTCACCCCTCCACTTT. Protein: CASSIDGDSYSPLHF. The chain recombines TRBV19 with TRBJ1-6; TRBD1 is a possible D gene (5 bases). This CDR3 is built from 15 residues. V was cut by 0 bases and J by 8 bases, with 11 bases left in between. In germline, CDR1 is LNHDA, CDR2 SQIVND (reference sequence).

V usage is TRBV19 and J usage is TRBJ1-4; maybe TRBD1 (6 bases). This CDR3 contains 14 residues. Germline V gene data show CDR1 as LNHDA and CDR2 as SQIVND (reference sequence). V was pared by 6 bases and J by 4 bases, with 12 bases between. The CDR3 reads CASRGQPFNEKLFF. As DNA, the CDR3 is TGTGCCAGTAGAGGACAGCCCTTTAATGAAAAACTGTTTTTT.

The V and J genes are TRBV29-1 and TRBJ1-1; a weak D match, TRBD1 (6 bases). The CDR3 is 12 amino acids. Germline-derived CDR1 and CDR2 are SQVTM and ANQGSEA. Trimming removed 6 bases from V and 1 base from J, with 9 bases in between. CDR3 nucleotide sequence: TGCAGCGTCGCCAGGGGGAACACTGAAGCTTTCTTT. Encoded protein: CSVARGNTEAFF.

This chain connects TRBV2 to TRBJ1-2; tentatively, D is TRBD1 (6 bases). V gave up 3 bases and J gave up 2 bases, with 10 bases separating them. This CDR3 region has 14 residues. Germline CDR1 and CDR2: SNHLY and FYNNEI. DNA of the CDR3: TGTGCCAGCAGTGAGATGGGGGGCAACTATGGCTACACCTTC. Its protein is CASSEMGGNYGYTF. The full variable domain, its missing parts supplied by reference TRBV2 and TRBJ1-2, is EPEVTQTPSHQVTQMGQEVILRCVPISNHLYFYWYRQILGQKVEFLVSFYNNEISEKSEIFDDQFSVERPDGSNFTLKIRSTKLEDSAMYFCASSEMGGNYGYTFGSGTRLTVV.